The 24 T cell receptor beta chains in this list originate from one sample, sequenced in a study of vaccination and CD4 T cells after COVID-19 (dated by TCRdb to about 2022). Library method: PCR. Sequencing was performed on an Illumina iSeq 100. At the Johns Hopkins FTIC core, DNA from the cultured CD4+ T cells underwent TCR sequencing with the Oncomine TCR Beta short-read assay. In-frame beta chains were kept once TCRdb had trimmed the public reads at Q25 with fastp and called clones with MiXCR. Records with the same CDR3 protein are collapsed into one entry carrying the most frequent genes and DNA. The sample data list roughly 7,000 distinct CDR3 sequences, and roughly 69% of these were observed just once. The ten largest clones take up 33% of the sample. Sample treatment or condition, as interpreted from the label and publication: roughly 10-day PBMC culture with coronavirus spike peptide pools or control peptides (ViraFEST assay).

These receptors' antigens are unknown. The sample consisted of CD4+ T cells from blood, cultured in vitro. The receptors were gathered from a human donor who had recovered from COVID-19.

The gene calls are TRBV11-2 and TRBJ2-5, with D tentatively TRBD1 (6 bases). Trimming removed 5 bases at V and 5 bases at J, with 15 bases between. From germline, CDR1 is SGHAT and CDR2 FQNNGV. This CDR3 spans 14 amino acids. The CDR3 region is CASSPGHMGETQYF. The CDR3 region has the DNA TGTGCCAGCAGCCCGGGACACATGGGGGAGACCCAGTACTTC.

This clonotype was observed a single time. The gene calls are TRBV6-1 and TRBJ2-5; 8 bases are a match to TRBD1. This CDR3 comprises 14 residues. Germline loops: CDR1 MNHNS, CDR2 SASEGT. The J segment lost 4 bases and the V segment lost 4 bases, leaving 5 bases of the junction unmatched. Here the CDR3 reads CASSVDRVGETQYF. CDR3 nucleotides: TGTGCCAGCAGTGTGGACAGGGTGGGAGAGACCCAGTACTTC.

This clonotype appeared a few times. V is TRBV25-1 and J is TRBJ1-2, with D tentatively TRBD1 (5 bases). Germline assignment: CDR1 MGHDK and CDR2 SYGVNS. The CDR3 is made up of 15 amino acids. Deletions cut 5 bases from V and 2 bases from J, with 15 bases between. The DNA of the CDR3 is TGTGCCAGCAGTACCCCGACCGGGGCGAACTATGGCTACACCTTC. Residues: CASSTPTGANYGYTF.

CDR3 nucleotide sequence: TGTGCCAGCGGAGTCTGGGGGTACTCTGGAAACACCATATATTTT. Amino acid sequence: CASGVWGYSGNTIYF. This rearrangement joins TRBV6-1 to TRBJ1-3; D possibly corresponds to TRBD1 (5 bases). Trimming removed 8 bases from V and 0 bases from J, with 14 bases in between. CDR3 length: 15 residues. Germline values: CDR1 MNHNS, CDR2 SASEGT.

This clonotype was picked up one time. DNA for the CDR3: TGCAGTGCGGACAGGCGGGCCGATCAGCCCCAGCATTTT. Its translation is CSADRRADQPQHF. This chain joins TRBV20-1 and TRBJ1-5, with 7 bases lining up with TRBD1. CDR3 length equals 13 residues. CDR1 and CDR2 from the germline V gene are DFQATT and SNEGSKA (reference sequence). V lost 6 bases to trimming and J lost 5 bases; unmatched junction nucleotides: 7.

The gene calls are TRBV20-1 and TRBJ1-2, with D possibly TRBD1 on 6 matching bases. Germline CDR1 is DFQATT and CDR2 is SNEGSKA (reference sequence). V was shortened by 3 bases and J by 0 bases, with 11 bases between the two germline ends. The CDR3 has 14 residues. The CDR3: CSARGTSSNYGYTF. The CDR3 coding sequence is TGCAGTGCTAGGGGGACATCCTCTAACTATGGCTACACCTTC.

The chain has TRBV20-1 and TRBJ2-5; no firm D call. The germline V gene has CDR1 DFQATT and CDR2 SNEGSKA (reference sequence). This CDR3 is built from 13 residues. With 4 bases removed from V and 0 bases from J, the gap between germline ends came to 9 bases. This CDR3 reads CSATPDYQETQYF. In DNA form, the CDR3 reads TGCAGTGCTACGCCCGACTACCAAGAGACCCAGTACTTC.

The chain employs TRBV2 and TRBJ2-3, with TRBD2 matching over 12 bases. The ends lost 1 base at V and 9 bases at J; junction bases unmatched: 8. The CDR3 covers 16 residues. Germline loops: CDR1 SNHLY, CDR2 FYNNEI. The CDR3 region is CASSEDLAGGPRTQYF. The DNA for the CDR3 is TGTGCCAGCAGTGAAGATCTAGCGGGGGGGCCAAGGACGCAGTATTTT.

Remarks on this clonotype: At one boundary the junction diverges from the germline segment, which might be a read error. The chain combines TRBV5-3 with TRBJ1-2; 12 bases agree with TRBD1. TRBV5-3 is treated as an ORF (open reading frame) with a function not yet certain. The CDR3 runs 18 residues. Written as DNA, the CDR3 is TGTGCCAGCAGCTTGGACCCCGGGACAGGGGGCTATGACTATGGCTACACCTTC. Translated, it gives CASSLDPGTGGYDYGYTF.

This clonotype occurred a few times. V gene TRBV27 combines with J gene TRBJ2-3; 7 bases agree with TRBD2. CDR1 is MNHEY, CDR2 SMNVEV, per germline (reference sequence). The length of the CDR3 is 18 residues. V lost 6 bases to trimming and J lost 5 bases; unmatched junction nucleotides: 20. The CDR3 protein is CASSSTRFRAGVLDTQYF. The CDR3 DNA is TGTGCCAGCAGCTCTACCAGGTTCCGCGCGGGAGTGTTAGATACGCAGTATTTT.

The gene calls are TRBV6-5 and TRBJ1-2, with TRBD1 matching over 7 bases. Germline loops: CDR1 MNHEY, CDR2 SVGAGI. Trimming took 6 bases from V and 4 from J; bases not matched to a gene: 8. The CDR3 length is 14 residues. CDR3 coding DNA: TGTGCCAGCAGCTACCCGACAGGGCGCTATGGCTACACCTTC. Its translation: CASSYPTGRYGYTF.

This chain uses TRBV30 with TRBJ2-5, with TRBD1 identical over 10 bases. CDR1 GTSNPN and CDR2 SVGIG come from the germline V gene (reference sequence). V shed 4 bases, J shed 5 bases, and the junction held 7 bases outside the gene matches. The CDR3 consists of 14 residues. The CDR3 DNA reads TGTGCCTGGACCCGACAGGGGGCTGGGGAGACCCAGTACTTC. Translating it yields CAWTRQGAGETQYF.

The chain carries TRBV3-1 and TRBJ2-3, with D hard to call. With 2 bases removed from V and 0 bases from J, the gap between germline ends came to 6 bases. Germline V gives CDR1 LGHDT, CDR2 YNNKEL (reference sequence). CDR3 length equals 14 residues. The CDR3 here is CASSQRTSTDTQYF. As DNA, the CDR3 is TGTGCCAGCAGCCAAAGGACGAGCACAGATACGCAGTATTTT.

The gene calls are TRBV2 and TRBJ2-2; D might be TRBD1 or TRBD2, each matching 5 bases. CDR1 and CDR2 (germline): SNHLY, FYNNEI. Trimming took 3 bases from V and 1 from J, leaving 9 bases between them. This CDR3 contains 15 residues. CDR3 protein: CASSETGQNTGELFF. The CDR3 DNA is TGTGCCAGCAGTGAGACGGGGCAGAACACCGGGGAGCTGTTTTTT.

This clonotype was seen a handful of times. The chain uses TRBV2 and TRBJ1-2; TRBD1 matches at 8 bases. The CDR3 covers 13 residues. CDR1 is SNHLY, CDR2 FYNNEI, per germline. V shed 8 bases, J shed 2 bases, and the junction held 4 bases outside the gene matches. In DNA, the CDR3 is TGTGCCAGCTCCTGGACAGGGAACTATGGCTACACCTTC. It yields the protein CASSWTGNYGYTF.

The chain couples TRBV30 to TRBJ1-2; D unresolved. V was clipped by 5 bases and J by 5 bases, with 9 bases between them. The CDR3 extends over 11 amino acids. Germline V CDR1 and CDR2: GTSNPN, SVGIG (reference sequence). CDR3 in amino acids: CAWPHIYGYTF. CDR3 DNA sequence: TGTGCCTGGCCGCATATATATGGCTACACCTTC. Drawing the rest from reference TRBV30 and TRBJ1-2, the complete variable domain is SQTIHQWPATLVQPVGSPLSLECTVEGTSNPNLYWYRQAAGRGLQLLFYSVGIGQISSEVPQNLSASRPQDRQFILSSKKLLLSDSGFYLCAWPHIYGYTFGSGTRLTVV.

The chain joins TRBV12-3 or TRBV12-4 to TRBJ2-1; 7 bases align to TRBD2. This CDR3 has 14 residues. The V gene end was trimmed by 6 bases and the J gene end by 6 bases; junction bases not matched to a gene: 8. The DNA of the CDR3 is TGTGCCAGCAGCTTACCGACTAGCATCAATGAGCAGTTCTTC. As protein: CASSLPTSINEQFF.

The chain is built from TRBV7-7 and TRBJ2-7; a possible D gene is TRBD2 (7 bases). Germline CDR1 is SSHAT and CDR2 is FNYEAQ (reference sequence). The CDR3 spans 13 residues. V gave up 1 base and J gave up 6 bases, with 10 bases separating them. DNA for the CDR3: TGTGCCAGCAGCTTAGGGGAGGGGGGCGAGCAGTACTTC. This translates into CASSLGEGGEQYF.

The chain employs TRBV7-8 and TRBJ2-5; no reliable D call. This CDR3 spans 16 amino acids. Germline values: CDR1 SGHVS, CDR2 FQNEAQ. The V end lost 1 base, the J end lost 2 bases, and 14 bases lay between the germline ends. The CDR3 coding sequence is TGTGCCAGCAGCTTAGTCTTCAGGCAGAAACAAGAGACCCAGTACTTC. It codes for CASSLVFRQKQETQYF.

The chain links TRBV30 to TRBJ1-1; D unresolved. The CDR3 runs 14 residues. Germline CDR1 is GTSNPN and CDR2 is SVGIG (reference sequence). Trimming cost V 0 bases and J 3 bases, with 11 bases left between them. The CDR3 reads CAWSVGTTDTEAFF. The CDR3 DNA reads as TGTGCCTGGAGTGTGGGAACGACGGACACTGAAGCTTTCTTT.

This chain joins TRBV27 and TRBJ1-1; D call uncertain. CDR1 and CDR2 (germline): MNHEY, SMNVEV (reference sequence). With 6 bases removed from V and 1 base from J, the gap between germline ends came to 9 bases. The CDR3 is made up of 13 amino acids. Here the CDR3 DNA reads TGTGCCAGCAGGAGGGCAGGGAACACTGAAGCTTTCTTT. Its protein product is CASRRAGNTEAFF.

The chain is built from TRBV28 and TRBJ2-5; D perhaps matches TRBD2 (5 bases). V gave up 6 bases and J gave up 7 bases, with 12 bases separating them. Germline lookup yields CDR1 MDHEN and CDR2 SYDVKM. The CDR3 is 12 residues long. The CDR3: CASSPLAGTQYF. The DNA of the CDR3 is TGTGCCAGCAGCCCTCTAGCTGGGACCCAGTACTTC.

The chain combines TRBV2 with TRBJ1-1, with D perhaps matching TRBD1 (5 bases). Germline assignment: CDR1 SNHLY and CDR2 FYNNEI. This CDR3 is built from 14 residues. Trimming took 8 bases from V and 4 from J, leaving 17 bases between them. Here the CDR3 DNA reads TGTGCCAGCTGCGGCGGGACTCCGGGCACTGAAGCTTTCTTT. This codes for CASCGGTPGTEAFF.

The chain recombines TRBV30 with TRBJ1-6; tentatively, D is TRBD1 (6 bases). The V end lost 4 bases, the J end lost 10 bases, and 11 bases lay between the germline ends. The CDR3 runs to 12 residues. Germline CDR1 reads GTSNPN; CDR2 reads SVGIG (reference sequence). Written as DNA, the CDR3 is TGTGCCTGGACCCAACAGGGATCACCCCTCCACTTT. Its protein product is CAWTQQGSPLHF.